This TCR beta chain was sequenced for a study of response to subunit inactivated influenza vaccine. Trimming pared 7 bases from V and 1 base from J, leaving 10 bases between. The CDR3 extends over 12 amino acids. The germline V gene encodes CDR1 SQVTM and CDR2 ANQGSEA. Points on this clonotype: The antigen remains undetermined.

Study-wide findings and caveats: Authors suggested that a seasonal influenza vaccination recruits few new T cells each time.

TCRdb ran MiXCR on the RT-PCR reads and lists one entry per CDR3 protein. The sample includes roughly 570,000 distinct CDR3 sequences, approximately 12% of them seen just once. The receptor's source is a man in his fifties who received an inactivated influenza vaccine. Sequences were derived from PBMCs from blood, sampled about 40 days after vaccination. This chain connects TRBV29-1 to TRBJ2-5; D gene ambiguous. This chain's CDR3 is CSAGVTQETQYF. The CDR3 nucleotides are TGCAGCGCTGGAGTAACCCAAGAGACCCAGTACTTC.